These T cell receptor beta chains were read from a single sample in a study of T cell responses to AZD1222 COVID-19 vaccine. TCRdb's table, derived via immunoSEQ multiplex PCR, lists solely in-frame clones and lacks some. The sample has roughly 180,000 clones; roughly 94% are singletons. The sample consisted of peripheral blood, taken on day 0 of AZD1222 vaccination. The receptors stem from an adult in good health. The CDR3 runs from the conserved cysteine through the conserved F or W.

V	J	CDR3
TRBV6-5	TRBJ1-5	CASSLEGLGGAQPQHF
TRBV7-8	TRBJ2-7	CASSPSSGRAGEQYF
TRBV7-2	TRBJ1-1	CASGLDTGAGTEAFF
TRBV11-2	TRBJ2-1	CASSSTGLDTGNEQFF
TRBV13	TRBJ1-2	CASSLGTKGGYTF
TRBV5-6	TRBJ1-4	CASSPGQEHEKLFF
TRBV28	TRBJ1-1	CASSLSQIMNTEAFF
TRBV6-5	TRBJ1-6	CASMGNSYNSPLHF
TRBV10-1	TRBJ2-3	CASSESLGDTQYF
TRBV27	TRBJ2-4	CASSLYPGRGKNIQYF
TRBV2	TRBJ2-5	CASSVGETQYF
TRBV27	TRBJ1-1	CASSLSSGDTEAFF
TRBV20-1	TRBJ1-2	CSASSAAGTGRSYGYTF
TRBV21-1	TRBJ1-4	CASSKNQGAGEKLFF
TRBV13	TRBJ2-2	CASSFTGFGTGELFF
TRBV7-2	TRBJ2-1	CASSRTGTVNEQFF
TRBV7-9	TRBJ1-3	CASSWDTGNTIYF
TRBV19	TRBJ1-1	CASSISTGPNTEAFF
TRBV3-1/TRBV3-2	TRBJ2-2	CASSLYSPTGELFF
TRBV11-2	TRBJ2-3	CASSRGGAAPSTDTQYF
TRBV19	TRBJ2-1	CASTPRGALSYNEQFF
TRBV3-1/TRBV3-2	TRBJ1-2	CASSQRRQGNYGYTF
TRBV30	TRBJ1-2	CAWSSGGLDGYTF
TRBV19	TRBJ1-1	CASSTRTTFF
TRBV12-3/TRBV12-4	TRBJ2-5	CASSLEERETQYF
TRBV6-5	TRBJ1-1	CASRPGQLMNTEAFF
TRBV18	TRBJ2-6	CASSEGAGANVLTF
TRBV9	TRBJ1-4	CASRQGINEKLFF
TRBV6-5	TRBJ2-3	CASLTGIWVTDTQYF
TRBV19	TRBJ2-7	CASSIRDSYEQYF
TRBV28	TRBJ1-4	CASSFPGQGLATNEKLFF
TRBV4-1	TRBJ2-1	CASSQFGDEQFF
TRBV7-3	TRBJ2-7	CASRGPTKVYEQYF
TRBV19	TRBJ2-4	CASSAVELAKNIQYF
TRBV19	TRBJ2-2	CASTLVGLNTGELFF
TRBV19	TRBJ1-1	CASSQARDTEAFF
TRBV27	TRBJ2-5	CASKDRGETQYF
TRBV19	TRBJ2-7	CASSTGGGYEQYF
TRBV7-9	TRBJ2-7	CASSRPVNPGGRPEQYF
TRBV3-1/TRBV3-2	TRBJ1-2	CASSHEGANYGYTF
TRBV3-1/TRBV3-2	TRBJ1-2	CASSQGQGYGYTF
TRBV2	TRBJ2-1	CASSELLYNEQFF
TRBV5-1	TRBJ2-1	CASSLTGLTYNEQFF
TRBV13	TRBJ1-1	CASSAPALNERGAFF
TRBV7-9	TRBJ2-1	CASSALINEQFF
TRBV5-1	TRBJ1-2	CASSRTDNYGYTF
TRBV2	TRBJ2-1	CASRRGLAGGPVREQFF
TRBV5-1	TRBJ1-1	CASRLGTEAFF
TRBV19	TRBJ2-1	CASSERQINNEQFF
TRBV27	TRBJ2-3	CASSPRGVTDTQYF
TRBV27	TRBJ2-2	CASSTWGAGSTDGELFF
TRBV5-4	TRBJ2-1	CASSSTGSYNEQFF
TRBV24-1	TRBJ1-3	CATSDPGSSGNTIYF
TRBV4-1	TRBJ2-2	CASRFGPNTGELFF
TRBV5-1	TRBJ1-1	CASSLLGGGTEAFF
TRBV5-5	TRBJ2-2	CASSFPRGVAGELFF
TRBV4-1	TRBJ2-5	CASSPDEETQYF